Here is one T cell receptor (beta chain) with its context. This record comes from a study of blood T cell repertoires in COVID-19. In the study overall: PBMCs, B-cell-depleted T cells, or T cells were the source of the cDNA or gDNA that made up the material.

The CDR3 length is 14 residues. Germline CDR1 is GTSNPN and CDR2 is SVGIG (reference sequence). Trimming at V came to 4 bases and at J to 7 bases, leaving 13 bases not matched to a gene. Profiling relied on immunoSEQ multiplex PCR, and the TCRdb table lists in-frame clones only, not all of them. Among under 300,000 clones listed, more than 75% were seen once. The clonotype was recovered from a woman between 40 and 50 years old who had recovered from COVID-19. Specimen: peripheral blood. The chain joins TRBV30 to TRBJ2-7, with 7 positions matching TRBD2. DNA for the CDR3: TGTGCCTGGAAAAACCAGCGGGGCCCCGGGGAGCAGTACTTC. Translation gives CAWKNQRGPGEQYF.